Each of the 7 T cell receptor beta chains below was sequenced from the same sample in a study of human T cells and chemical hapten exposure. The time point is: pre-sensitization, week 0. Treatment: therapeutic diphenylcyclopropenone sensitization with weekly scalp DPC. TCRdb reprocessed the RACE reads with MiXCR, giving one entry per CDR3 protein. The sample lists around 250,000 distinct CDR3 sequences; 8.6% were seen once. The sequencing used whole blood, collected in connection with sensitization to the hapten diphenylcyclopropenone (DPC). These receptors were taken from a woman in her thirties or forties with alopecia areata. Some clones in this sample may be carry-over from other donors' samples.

The CDR3 coding sequence is TGTGCCAGTAGTAGTGCCGGGGGGCGAAATCAGCCCCAGCATTTT. Protein: CASSSAGGRNQPQHF. V and J are TRBV19 and TRBJ1-5; perhaps TRBD1 as D (6 bases). V dropped 4 bases and J dropped 4 bases, with 14 bases sitting between them. Per germline, CDR1 LNHDA and CDR2 SQIVND (reference sequence). The CDR3 contains 15 residues.

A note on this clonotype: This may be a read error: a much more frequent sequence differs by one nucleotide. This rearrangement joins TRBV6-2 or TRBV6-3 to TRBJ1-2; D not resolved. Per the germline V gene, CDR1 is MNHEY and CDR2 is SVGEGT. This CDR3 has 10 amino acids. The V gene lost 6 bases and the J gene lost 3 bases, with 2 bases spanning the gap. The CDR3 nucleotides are TGTGCCAGCAGAGACTATGGCTACACCTTC. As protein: CASRDYGYTF.

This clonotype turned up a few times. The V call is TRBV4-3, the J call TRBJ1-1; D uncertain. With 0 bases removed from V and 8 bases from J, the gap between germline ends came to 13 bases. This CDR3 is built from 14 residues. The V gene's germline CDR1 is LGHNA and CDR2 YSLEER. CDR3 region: CASSQDLRGTEAFF. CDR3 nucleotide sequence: TGCGCCAGCAGCCAAGATCTGCGGGGAACCGAAGCTTTCTTT.

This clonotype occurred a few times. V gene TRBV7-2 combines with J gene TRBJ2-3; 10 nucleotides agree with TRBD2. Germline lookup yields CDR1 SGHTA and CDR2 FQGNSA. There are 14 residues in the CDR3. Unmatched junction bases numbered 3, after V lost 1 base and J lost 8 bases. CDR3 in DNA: TGTGCCAGCAGCTTAGGCCTAGCGGGAGCTACGCAGTATTTT. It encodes CASSLGLAGATQYF.

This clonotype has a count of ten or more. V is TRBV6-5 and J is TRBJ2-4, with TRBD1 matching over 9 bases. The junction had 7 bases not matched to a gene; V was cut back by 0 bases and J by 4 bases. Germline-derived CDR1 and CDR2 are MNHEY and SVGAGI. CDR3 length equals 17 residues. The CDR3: CASSYSMPGQGKNIQYF. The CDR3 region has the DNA TGTGCCAGCAGTTACTCGATGCCGGGACAGGGAAAAAACATTCAGTACTTC.

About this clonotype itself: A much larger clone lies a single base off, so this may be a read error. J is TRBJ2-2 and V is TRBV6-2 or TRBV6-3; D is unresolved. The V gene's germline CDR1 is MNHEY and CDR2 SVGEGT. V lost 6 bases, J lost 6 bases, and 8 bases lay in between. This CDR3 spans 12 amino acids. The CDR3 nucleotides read TGTGCCAGCAGGCGTCCCTCCGGGGAGCTGTTTTTT. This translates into CASRRPSGELFF.

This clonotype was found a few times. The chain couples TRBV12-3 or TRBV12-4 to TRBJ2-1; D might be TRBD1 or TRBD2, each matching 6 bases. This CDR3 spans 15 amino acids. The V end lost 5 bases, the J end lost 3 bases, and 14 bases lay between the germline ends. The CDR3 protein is CASSPRGALYNEQFF. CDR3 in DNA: TGTGCCAGCAGTCCGAGGGGGGCTCTCTACAATGAGCAGTTCTTC.